A single sample is the source of the 31 T cell receptor beta chains below, sequenced in a study of metastatic and nonmetastatic thyroid tumors. MiXCR was used by TCRdb to re-call the PCR reads. The data show over 30,000 clones, with approximately 19% seen just once and around 13% held by the top ten. Ahead of thyroid surgery, no patient had received treatment of any kind. Source material: tumor tissue. The source of these receptors is a female donor with papillary thyroid cancer or a benign thyroid nodule (not recorded which). Some clones in this sample may be carry-over from other donors' samples.

This clone was recorded a few times. One junction end does not reproduce the germline sequence, and a read error may be involved. Here the CDR3 DNA reads TGCGCCAGCAGTCGTATAGCGGGATGCCCATACAATGAGCAGTTCTTC. Translated: CASSRIAGCPYNEQFF. The chain is built from TRBV27 and TRBJ2-1; 8 nucleotides agree with TRBD2. The CDR3 runs to 16 residues. CDR1 is MNHEY, CDR2 SMNVEV, per germline (reference sequence).

Concerning this clone: This may stem from a read error, because a much larger clone lies one nucleotide away. The chain carries TRBV9 and TRBJ2-2; D remains ambiguous. This CDR3 contains 12 residues. CDR1 and CDR2 (germline): SGDLS, YYNGEE. V was pared by 0 bases and J by 9 bases, with 6 bases between. The CDR3: CASSVATWELFF. CDR3 in DNA: TGTGCCAGCAGCGTAGCTACCTGGGAGCTGTTTTTT.

This chain joins TRBV28 and TRBJ2-2, with D possibly TRBD1 on 5 matching bases. The germline V and J ends were trimmed by 7 bases and 4 bases, with 10 bases remaining between them. This CDR3 has 13 amino acids. In germline, CDR1 is MDHEN, CDR2 SYDVKM. The CDR3 DNA reads TGTGCCAGCAAACAGGTTTTCACCGGGGAGCTGTTTTTT. Protein product: CASKQVFTGELFF.

This clone was detected only a few times. A much larger clonotype is one base distant, so this may be a read error. J is TRBJ1-5 and V is TRBV29-1; 9 bases match TRBD1. The germline gives CDR1 SQVTM, CDR2 ANQGSEA. The CDR3 is 13 amino acids. The CDR3 loop is CIVGGQGNQPQHF. The CDR3 DNA reads TGCATCGTTGGGGGACAGGGTAATCAGCCCCAGCATTTT.

This clone has at least ten counts. Other DNA sequences in this specimen translate into the identical CDR3. This rearrangement joins TRBV5-1 to TRBJ1-1; D is unresolved. V shed 5 bases and J shed 1 base, with 18 bases lying between them. The CDR3 contains 16 residues. The germline gives CDR1 SGHRS, CDR2 YFSETQ. The CDR3 loop is CASRVGHSGGNTEAFF. In DNA, the CDR3 is TGCGCCAGCAGAGTGGGTCATAGTGGAGGGAACACTGAAGCTTTCTTT.

This sequence joins TRBV6-1 and TRBJ1-2; 7 bases map to TRBD1. CDR1 MNHNS and CDR2 SASEGT come from the germline V gene. The CDR3 contains 16 residues. V gave up 0 bases and J gave up 9 bases; unmatched junction bases: 13. CDR3 DNA sequence: TGTGCCAGCAGTGAAGCGCTTCTTGGGACAGCTGGATGCTACACCTTC. It is translated as CASSEALLGTAGCYTF.

In its sample, this clone ranks as medium-sized. This chain uses TRBV4-2 with TRBJ2-3, with 8 bases matching TRBD2. The CDR3 has 16 residues. Germline CDR1 and CDR2: LGHNA and YNFKEQ. V lost 4 bases and J lost 0; bases outside the gene matches: 6. CDR3 bases: TGTGCCAGCAGCCCGGGGGGGCGGGGGAGCACAGATACGCAGTATTTT. It yields the protein CASSPGGRGSTDTQYF.

This clone was seen a few times. The chain uses TRBV6-6 and TRBJ1-6; D gene unclear. Germline V gene lookup returns CDR1 MNHNY and CDR2 SVGAGI (reference sequence). The germline V and J ends were trimmed by 6 bases and 10 bases, with 19 bases remaining between them. CDR3 length: 15 amino acids. CDR3 nucleotides: TGTGCCAGCAGGAGGGTACAGTGGGCTGACTCACCCCTCCACTTT. Its protein product is CASRRVQWADSPLHF.

This clone was recorded many times. The CDR3 loop reads CASGLDWGAEAFF. As DNA, the CDR3 is TGTGCTAGTGGTTTGGATTGGGGAGCTGAAGCTTTCTTT. The V call is TRBV12-5, the J call TRBJ1-1; D is undetermined. V was trimmed by 1 base and J by 6 bases, leaving 9 bases between them. The germline CDR1 and CDR2 sequences are LGHNT and FRNRAP. The CDR3 contains 13 residues.

A note on this clone: A much more abundant neighbour one base away suggests this may be a read error. The V gene is TRBV27, the J gene TRBJ2-2; D uncertain. Germline-derived CDR1 and CDR2 are MNHEY and SMNVEV (reference sequence). The CDR3 sequence is 14 residues long. V was cut by 0 bases and J by 10 bases, with 12 bases left in between. The CDR3 coding sequence is TGTGCCAGCAGTTTATCTAGTTTCAGCGTGGAGCTGTTTTTT. Protein sequence: CASSLSSFSVELFF.

With regard to this clone: The CDR3 ends on some other residue instead of the conserved phenylalanine or tryptophan, so this is likely a read error. The chain joins TRBV6-2 or TRBV6-3 to TRBJ2-7; weak D call: TRBD2 (6 bases). Germline assignment: CDR1 MNHEY and CDR2 SVGEGT. V lost 0 bases to trimming and J lost 5 bases, with 11 bases between them. The CDR3 is 14 residues long. CDR3 coding DNA: TGTGCCAGCAGTTACTCTGGACTATGCCACGAGCAGTACCTC. Its translation is CASSYSGLCHEQYL.

The rearrangement joins TRBV28 to TRBJ2-1; D uncertain. The germline gives CDR1 MDHEN, CDR2 SYDVKM. Deletions cut 2 bases from V and 6 bases from J, with 5 bases between. This CDR3 has 12 amino acids. The CDR3, as DNA: TGTGCCAGCAGTTTAGAAGGCAATGAGCAGTTCTTC. Amino acids: CASSLEGNEQFF.

This clone has at least ten counts. The V call is TRBV9, the J call TRBJ1-1; D unclear. Germline V lookup: CDR1 SGDLS, CDR2 YYNGEE. This CDR3 region has 13 residues. The V and J ends lost 3 bases and 6 bases respectively, with 12 bases between them. The CDR3 reads CASSARRGSEAFF. CDR3 nucleotides: TGTGCCAGCAGCGCCCGACGCGGGTCTGAAGCTTTCTTT.

The V gene is TRBV20-1, the J gene TRBJ1-1; D not certain. V gave up 1 base and J gave up 11 bases, with 14 bases separating them. This CDR3 has 12 residues. Germline values: CDR1 DFQATT, CDR2 SNEGSKA (reference sequence). CDR3 sequence (DNA): TGCAGTGCTAGAGTTGCAGGTCCGGGTGCTTTCTTT. Translating gives CSARVAGPGAFF.

This clone was seen a few times. This sequence may be a read error, since a much larger clone differs from it by one base. The gene calls are TRBV20-1 and TRBJ1-1, with D possibly matching TRBD1 (6 bases). In germline, CDR1 is DFQATT, CDR2 SNEGSKA (reference sequence). The V end lost 0 bases, the J end lost 4 bases, and 12 bases lay between the germline ends. There are 14 residues in the CDR3. In DNA, the CDR3 is TGCAGTGCTAGAGATGGACGGGGGGCCACTGAAGCTTTCTTT. Protein: CSARDGRGATEAFF.

The rearrangement links TRBV4-1 to TRBJ1-1; 9 nucleotides agree with TRBD1. The CDR3 has 15 residues. The germline gives CDR1 MGHRA, CDR2 YSYEKL. With 3 bases clipped from V and 6 bases from J, the junction kept 8 bases outside the gene matches. The CDR3, as DNA: TGCGCCAGCAGCCACCCGGGACAGGGATACTCTGAAGCTTTCTTT. Translating gives CASSHPGQGYSEAFF.

The rearrangement links TRBV6-1 to TRBJ2-7; the match to TRBD1 covers 9 bases. CDR1 is MNHNS, CDR2 SASEGT, per germline. This CDR3 region has 14 residues. Trimming at V came to 11 bases and at J to 5 bases, leaving 13 bases not matched to a gene. CDR3 protein: CAGSPGTGNDEQYF. As DNA, the CDR3 is TGTGCCGGGAGCCCCGGGACAGGGAACGACGAGCAGTACTTC.

By its share, this clone is medium-sized. The rearrangement joins TRBV6-1 to TRBJ2-1; possible D gene TRBD1, 6 bases. V lost 5 bases and J 4 bases, leaving 15 bases between the germline ends. The CDR3 has 15 amino acids. In germline, CDR1 is MNHNS, CDR2 SASEGT. CDR3 nucleotides: TGTGCCAGCAGTCTTTGGCGAGGGGGATACAATGAGCAGTTCTTC. Protein: CASSLWRGGYNEQFF.

In its sample, this clone was seen many times. This sequence may be a read error, since a much larger clone differs from it by one base. Different DNA sequences within this sample yield the same CDR3. V and J are TRBV6-1 and TRBJ2-6; TRBD1 is a possible D gene (5 bases). Trimming removed 1 base at V and 4 bases at J, with 11 bases between. Germline loops: CDR1 MNHNS, CDR2 SASEGT. This CDR3 has 16 residues. CDR3 coding DNA: TGTGCCAGCAGTGAAGGCCAGGGCCACGGGGCCAACGTCCTGACTTTC. Translation: CASSEGQGHGANVLTF.

This clone was detected ten times or more. The chain carries TRBV7-2 and TRBJ2-5; D might be TRBD1 or TRBD2, each matching 6 bases. V was pared by 0 bases and J by 2 bases, with 13 bases between. This CDR3 has 16 amino acids. Germline CDR1 SGHTA, CDR2 FQGNSA. The CDR3 loop is CASSLAIGGPQETQYF. CDR3 nucleotide sequence: TGTGCCAGCAGCTTAGCTATCGGGGGCCCACAAGAGACCCAGTACTTC.

This clone appeared many times. The J gene is TRBJ1-6, the V gene TRBV9, with a weak D call TRBD1 (6 bases). Trimming shortened V by 3 bases and J by 14 bases, and 18 bases separated the two germline ends. The CDR3 is made up of 14 amino acids. The germline V gene encodes CDR1 SGDLS and CDR2 YYNGEE. CDR3 region: CASSAEGGRGALHF. The CDR3 DNA sequence: TGTGCCAGCAGCGCCGAGGGGGGTAGAGGGGCCCTCCACTTT.

This clone was seen repeatedly, ten times or more. This sample also contains other DNA sequences that code for the same CDR3. V is TRBV7-8 and J is TRBJ1-6; TRBD1 might be the D (6 bases). The germline V and J ends were trimmed by 2 bases and 0 bases, with 11 bases remaining between them. The CDR3 spans 17 residues. In germline, CDR1 is SGHVS, CDR2 FQNEAQ. The CDR3 DNA reads TGTGCCAGCAGCTTAATGGGCAGGGGCTCCTATAATTCACCCCTCCACTTT. Protein sequence: CASSLMGRGSYNSPLHF.

In this sample, this clone turned up many times. The chain links TRBV2 to TRBJ2-7; TRBD1 might be the D (6 bases). V was shortened by 6 bases and J by 2 bases, with 14 bases between the two germline ends. The CDR3 contains 14 residues. CDR1 and CDR2 from the germline V gene are SNHLY and FYNNEI. Here the CDR3 DNA reads TGTGCCAGCAGACCACAGGGCCTACCCTACGAGCAGTACTTC. Translation gives CASRPQGLPYEQYF.

This clone was recorded many times. A read error may explain this, as a much larger clone is one base away. Other DNA sequences of this sample code for an identical CDR3. The chain has TRBV6-5 and TRBJ2-1; 7 bases agree with TRBD2. Looked up from germline, CDR1 is MNHEY and CDR2 is SVGAGI. V lost 0 bases, J lost 9 bases, and 11 bases stayed unmatched. The CDR3 consists of 16 residues. CDR3 DNA: TGTGCCAGCAGTTACTCGGGGGGGAGGGGCCCAGCTGAGCAGTTCTTC. It translates to CASSYSGGRGPAEQFF.

This clone was recorded many times. The V gene is TRBV7-9, the J gene TRBJ2-1, with D tentatively TRBD1 or TRBD2 (5 bases each). The germline gives CDR1 SEHNR, CDR2 FQNEAQ (reference sequence). V lost 1 base and J 4 bases, leaving 11 bases between the germline ends. This CDR3 is 15 amino acids long. Here the CDR3 DNA reads TGTGCCAGCAGCTTAGGGGGACGAGGGTACAATGAGCAGTTCTTC. This codes for CASSLGGRGYNEQFF. Variable domain in full (rest from reference TRBV7-9 and TRBJ2-1): DTGVSQNPRHKITKRGQNVTFRCDPISEHNRLYWYRQTLGQGPEFLTYFQNEAQLEKSRLLSDRFSAERPKGSFSTLEIQRTEQGDSAMYLCASSLGGRGYNEQFFGPGTRLTVL.

This clone was seen ten or more times. The chain uses TRBV5-8 and TRBJ1-5, with no clear D. The CDR3 has 13 residues. The germline V gene encodes CDR1 SGHTS and CDR2 YDEGEE. Trimming pared 0 bases from V and 4 bases from J, leaving 5 bases between. The CDR3 bases are TGTGCCAGCAGCTTGGTATTAAATCAGCCCCAGCATTTT. It encodes CASSLVLNQPQHF.

A remark on this clone: At one end the junction does not follow the germline gene, possibly because of a read error. The chain is built from TRBV20-1 and TRBJ1-5, with D unclear. The CDR3 loop spans 13 amino acids. The germline CDR1 and CDR2 sequences are DFQATT and SNEGSKA (reference sequence). Written as DNA, the CDR3 is TGCAGTGCCAGGACTGATAGCAATCAGCCCCAGAATTTT. Residues: CSARTDSNQPQNF.

Many counts were recorded for this clone. The chain employs TRBV28 and TRBJ1-1, with 10 bases lining up with TRBD1. The CDR3 covers 17 residues. Trimming at V came to 6 bases and at J to 8 bases, leaving 18 bases not matched to a gene. Per the germline V gene, CDR1 is MDHEN and CDR2 is SYDVKM. CDR3 sequence (DNA): TGTGCCAGCAGGTCCCTCAGACAGGGGGCGGCTTATCCGGAAGCTTTCTTT. Its protein is CASRSLRQGAAYPEAFF.

This clone was recorded many times. The chain couples TRBV5-1 to TRBJ1-1; D is ambiguous. CDR1 and CDR2 from the germline V gene are SGHRS and YFSETQ. Trimming removed 0 bases at V and 0 bases at J, with 9 bases between. The CDR3 covers 15 residues. The CDR3 nucleotides are TGCGCCAGCAGCTTGGCTGCGGTCATGAACACTGAAGCTTTCTTT. This translates into CASSLAAVMNTEAFF.

Turning to this clone: Possible read error: a much larger clone is one base away. The J gene is TRBJ1-6, the V gene TRBV20-1; no definite D call. Between the trimmed V and J ends, which lost 7 bases and 9 bases, there was a span of 16 bases. The germline V gene encodes CDR1 DFQATT and CDR2 SNEGSKA (reference sequence). The CDR3 is 13 residues long. The CDR3 is CSVGQVFGSPLHF. CDR3 coding DNA: TGCAGTGTAGGGCAGGTATTCGGTTCACCCCTCCACTTT.

This clone occurred many times. The V gene is TRBV11-2, the J gene TRBJ2-1; D may be TRBD1 or TRBD2 (5 bases each). This CDR3 contains 14 residues. V was shortened by 7 bases and J by 6 bases, with 16 bases between the two germline ends. CDR1 and CDR2 (germline): SGHAT, FQNNGV. CDR3 sequence: CASNAGASSNEQFF. In DNA, the CDR3 is TGTGCCAGCAATGCCGGGGCCTCTAGCAATGAGCAGTTCTTC.